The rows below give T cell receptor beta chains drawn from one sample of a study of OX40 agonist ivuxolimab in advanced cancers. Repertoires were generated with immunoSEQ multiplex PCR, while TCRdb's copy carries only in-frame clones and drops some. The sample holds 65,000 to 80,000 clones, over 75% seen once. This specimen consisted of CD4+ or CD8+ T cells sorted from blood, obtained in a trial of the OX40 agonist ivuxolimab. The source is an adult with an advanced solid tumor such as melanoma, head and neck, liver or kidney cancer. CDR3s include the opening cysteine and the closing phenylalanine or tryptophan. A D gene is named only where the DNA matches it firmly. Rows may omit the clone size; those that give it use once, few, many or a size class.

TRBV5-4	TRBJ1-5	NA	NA	CASSLGSGFGDQPQHF	TGTGCCAGCAGCTTGGGTTCCGGGTTTGGCGATCAGCCCCAGCATTTT
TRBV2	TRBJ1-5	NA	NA	CASSDAGDFFQPQHF	TGTGCCAGCAGTGATGCGGGGGACTTCTTCCAGCCCCAGCATTTT
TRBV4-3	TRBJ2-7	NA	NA	CASSPAGGRRSEQYF	TGCGCCAGCAGCCCCGCAGGGGGGAGAAGGAGTGAGCAGTACTTC
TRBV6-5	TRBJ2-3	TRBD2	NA	CASSPLAGTDTQYF	TGTGCCAGCAGTCCCCTAGCGGGCACAGATACGCAGTATTTT
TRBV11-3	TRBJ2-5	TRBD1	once	CASSRTGSETQYF	TGTGCCAGCAGCCGGACAGGGTCAGAGACCCAGTACTTC
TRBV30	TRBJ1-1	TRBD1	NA	CAWSTGVTEAFF	TGTGCCTGGAGCACAGGGGTCACTGAAGCTTTCTTT
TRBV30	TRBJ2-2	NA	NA	CAWSVGAWELFF	TGTGCCTGGAGTGTAGGGGCATGGGAGCTGTTTTTT
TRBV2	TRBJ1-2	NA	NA	CASRAGTPDGYTF	TGTGCCAGCAGGGCCGGGACACCTGATGGCTACACCTTC
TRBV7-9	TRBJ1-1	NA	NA	CASSLSSGEGEAFF	TGTGCCAGCAGCTTAAGTTCAGGGGAGGGGGAGGCTTTCTTT
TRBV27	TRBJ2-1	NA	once	CASSLAQINNEQFF	TGTGCCAGCAGTCTAGCCCAGATTAACAATGAGCAGTTCTTC
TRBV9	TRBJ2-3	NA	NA	CASSVAREGDTQYF	TGTGCCAGCAGCGTAGCGAGAGAGGGGGATACGCAGTATTTT
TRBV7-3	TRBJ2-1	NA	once	CASSLTPSSYNEQFF	TGTGCCAGCAGCTTAACCCCTAGCTCCTACAATGAGCAGTTCTTC
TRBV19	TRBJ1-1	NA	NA	CASTIGGGNTEAFF	TGTGCCAGTACTATTGGGGGGGGGAACACTGAAGCTTTCTTT
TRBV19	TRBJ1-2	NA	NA	CATRTTGYTF	TGTGCCACCCGAACAACCGGCTACACCTTC
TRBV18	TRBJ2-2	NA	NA	CASSPPSGVGELFF	TGTGCCAGCTCACCACCGTCGGGGGTCGGGGAGCTGTTTTTT
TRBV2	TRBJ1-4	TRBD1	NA	CASRPTGGREKLFF	TGTGCCAGCAGGCCTACAGGGGGCCGGGAAAAACTGTTTTTT
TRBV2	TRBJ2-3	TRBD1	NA	CASSEDRGRDTQYF	TGTGCCAGCAGTGAAGACAGGGGGCGAGATACGCAGTATTTT
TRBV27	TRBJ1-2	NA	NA	CASSLNRVTGYTF	TGTGCCAGCAGTTTGAATAGGGTAACTGGCTACACCTTC
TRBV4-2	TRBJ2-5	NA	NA	CASSQDFPEGQETQYF	TGTGCCAGCAGCCAAGATTTTCCGGAGGGTCAAGAGACCCAGTACTTC
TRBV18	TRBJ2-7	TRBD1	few	CASSPYGTGTDEQYF	TGTGCCAGCTCACCTTACGGGACAGGGACGGACGAGCAGTACTTC
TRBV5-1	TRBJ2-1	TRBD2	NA	CASNAGGGYNEQFF	TGCGCCAGCAACGCGGGGGGCGGGTACAATGAGCAGTTCTTC
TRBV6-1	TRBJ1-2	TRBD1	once	CASSERAGGTGIYGYTF	TGTGCCAGCAGTGAACGTGCAGGCGGGACAGGGATCTATGGCTACACCTTC
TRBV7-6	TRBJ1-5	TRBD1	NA	CASSPGTGRVQPQHF	TGTGCCAGCAGCCCCGGGACAGGGCGTGTTCAGCCCCAGCATTTT
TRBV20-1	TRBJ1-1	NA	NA	CSAHYGEAFF	TGCAGTGCCCATTACGGTGAAGCTTTCTTT
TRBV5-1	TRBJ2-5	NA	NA	CASSLVGLETQYF	TGCGCCAGCAGCTTGGTGGGACTAGAGACCCAGTACTTC
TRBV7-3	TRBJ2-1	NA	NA	CASSQDTGGQFF	TGTGCCAGCAGCCAAGACACGGGTGGGCAGTTCTTC
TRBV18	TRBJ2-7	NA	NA	CASSPGQASYEQYF	TGTGCCAGCTCACCGGGACAAGCCTCCTACGAGCAGTACTTC
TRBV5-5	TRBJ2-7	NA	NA	CASSHPGPEQYF	TGTGCCAGCAGCCACCCAGGCCCGGAGCAGTACTTC
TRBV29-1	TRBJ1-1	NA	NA	CSVVGMGSAFF	TGCAGCGTGGTCGGTATGGGGTCGGCTTTCTTT
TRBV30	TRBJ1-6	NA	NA	CAWSVLFTQDSNSPLHF	TGTGCCTGGAGTGTACTTTTTACCCAGGACTCCAATTCACCCCTCCACTTT
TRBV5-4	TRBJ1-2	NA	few	CASRKETLYGYTF	TGTGCCAGCAGAAAAGAAACCCTCTATGGCTACACCTTC
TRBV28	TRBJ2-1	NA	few	CASSSHSSGYNEQFF	TGTGCCAGCAGTTCGCATTCGAGCGGGTACAATGAGCAGTTCTTC
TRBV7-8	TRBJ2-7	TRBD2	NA	CASSLRLAGLEHEQYF	TGTGCCAGCAGCTTAAGACTAGCGGGCTTAGAGCACGAGCAGTACTTC